This TCR beta chain was identified in a study of T cell repertoires in ileal Crohn's disease. In its sample, this clone was seen a few times. The identical CDR3 is also encoded by other nucleotide sequences in the sample. The repertoire was sequenced with immunoSEQ multiplex PCR; TCRdb's copy has only in-frame clones and lacks some. The data show over 15,000 clones, about three quarters seen once. Time point given: neoterminal ileum biopsy at postoperative endoscopy, about 6 months after surgery. CDR1 and CDR2 from the germline V gene are GTSNPN and SVGIG (reference sequence). The CDR3 is 14 amino acids. V lost 5 bases and J lost 0; bases outside the gene matches: 6.

The source material was ileal tissue. The source is an adult with Crohn's disease. The chain couples TRBV30 to TRBJ2-5; TRBD1 aligns across 7 bases. CDR3 loop: CAWAQGSHQETQYF. CDR3 in DNA: TGTGCCTGGGCACAGGGGTCCCACCAAGAGACCCAGTACTTC.